The rows below give T cell receptor beta chains drawn from one sample of a study of CD4 T cells in relation to SARS-CoV-2 and coronaviruses. No antigens are known for them. This table comes from immunoSEQ multiplex PCR, and its TCRdb copy is limited to in-frame clones, with some not included. The sample records more than 25,000 clones, around three quarters being singletons. Material for sequencing was CD4+ T cells from PBMCs, cultured in vitro. These receptor sequences come from a human donor in good health. Each CDR3 is given with its conserved first and last residue. D genes are given only for firm matches. A row's size may be missing; if present it is once, few, many or a size class.

D: NA
size: NA
J: TRBJ1-2
V: TRBV5-4
CDR3: CASSTDSTYGYTF
DNA: TGTGCCAGCAGCACTGACAGTACCTATGGCTACACCTTC

D: NA
size: NA
J: TRBJ2-1
V: TRBV10-3
CDR3: CAISEAVGLNEQFF
DNA: TGTGCCATCAGTGAGGCGGTGGGACTCAATGAGCAGTTCTTC

D: NA
size: few
J: TRBJ1-1
V: TRBV11-3
CDR3: CASSYHSGTEAFF
DNA: TGTGCCAGCAGCTATCACAGCGGCACTGAAGCTTTCTTT

D: NA
size: NA
J: TRBJ1-1
V: TRBV18
CDR3: CASSSTADRPGTEAFF
DNA: TGTGCCAGCTCCTCAACCGCAGACCGCCCGGGGACTGAAGCTTTCTTT

D: NA
size: NA
J: TRBJ2-2
V: TRBV11-2
CDR3: CASSLDRVGVTGELFF
DNA: TGTGCCAGCAGCTTAGATCGGGTAGGGGTTACCGGGGAGCTGTTTTTT

D: TRBD1
size: NA
J: TRBJ1-4
V: TRBV12-3/TRBV12-4
CDR3: CASRQGTNEKLFF
DNA: TGTGCCAGCAGACAGGGGACTAATGAAAAACTGTTTTTT

D: NA
size: NA
J: TRBJ2-3
V: TRBV3-1/TRBV3-2
CDR3: CASSQDRGFTQYF
DNA: TGTGCCAGCAGCCAAGATAGAGGGTTTACGCAGTATTTT

D: NA
size: NA
J: TRBJ2-4
V: TRBV2
CDR3: CASSENDSFKNIQYF
DNA: TGTGCCAGCAGTGAAAATGACAGCTTCAAAAACATTCAGTACTTC

D: TRBD2
size: NA
J: TRBJ2-3
V: TRBV7-9
CDR3: CASSERLAGRTDTQYF
DNA: TGTGCCAGCAGCGAAAGACTAGCGGGTCGCACAGATACGCAGTATTTT

D: TRBD2
size: NA
J: TRBJ2-7
V: TRBV3-1/TRBV3-2
CDR3: CASSQDLAGGSYEQYF
DNA: TGTGCCAGCAGCCAAGATCTAGCGGGAGGGTCCTACGAGCAGTACTTC

D: NA
size: NA
J: TRBJ2-7
V: TRBV7-2
CDR3: CASSQAPGSGEQYF
DNA: TGTGCCAGCAGTCAGGCCCCAGGGTCGGGAGAGCAGTACTTC

D: NA
size: NA
J: TRBJ1-3
V: TRBV5-4
CDR3: CAVHQTTPGSGNTIYF
DNA: TGTGCCGTACACCAGACAACTCCTGGCTCTGGAAACACCATATATTTT

D: NA
size: NA
J: TRBJ1-1
V: TRBV30
CDR3: CAWNAGQGTNTEAFF
DNA: TGTGCCTGGAATGCGGGGCAGGGAACCAACACTGAAGCTTTCTTT

D: NA
size: once
J: TRBJ1-1
V: TRBV19
CDR3: CASSVGQYKRDTEAFF
DNA: TGTGCCAGTAGTGTCGGACAGTACAAGCGGGACACTGAAGCTTTCTTT

D: TRBD2
size: NA
J: TRBJ2-3
V: TRBV5-1
CDR3: CASSLVASGTDTQYF
DNA: TGCGCCAGCAGCTTGGTGGCTAGCGGGACAGATACGCAGTATTTT

D: TRBD1
size: NA
J: TRBJ1-3
V: TRBV6-5
CDR3: CASRTGGSSGNTIYF
DNA: TGTGCCAGCAGGACAGGGGGGAGCTCTGGAAACACCATATATTTT

D: TRBD1
size: NA
J: TRBJ1-3
V: TRBV6-6
CDR3: CASSLQGLENTIYF
DNA: TGTGCCAGCAGTTTACAGGGGCTAGAAAACACCATATATTTT

D: TRBD2
size: NA
J: TRBJ2-3
V: TRBV5-1
CDR3: CASSSGLAGGTDTQYF
DNA: TGCGCCAGCAGCTCCGGGCTAGCGGGGGGCACAGATACGCAGTATTTT

D: NA
size: NA
J: TRBJ2-3
V: TRBV7-2
CDR3: CASSLEPTTPLRGTDTQYF
DNA: TGTGCCAGCAGCTTAGAACCCACGACTCCTCTAAGAGGCACAGATACGCAGTATTTT

D: TRBD1
size: NA
J: TRBJ1-4
V: TRBV7-2
CDR3: CASSTGQGWEKLFF
DNA: TGTGCCAGCAGCACAGGACAGGGTTGGGAAAAACTGTTTTTT

D: TRBD1
size: NA
J: TRBJ1-2
V: TRBV6-5
CDR3: CASSRGQGVYGYTF
DNA: TGTGCCAGCAGTAGAGGGCAGGGGGTCTATGGCTACACCTTC

D: NA
size: NA
J: TRBJ2-5
V: TRBV7-2
CDR3: CASSSTGLQETQYF
DNA: TGTGCCAGCAGCTCAACAGGTCTACAAGAGACCCAGTACTTC

D: TRBD1
size: once
J: TRBJ1-5
V: TRBV10-2
CDR3: CASHPAGGYSNQPQHF
DNA: TGCGCCAGCCACCCCGCAGGGGGATATAGCAATCAGCCCCAGCATTTT

D: TRBD2
size: NA
J: TRBJ2-5
V: TRBV7-8
CDR3: CASSLPRLVAGGGETQYF
DNA: TGTGCCAGCAGCTTACCCCGGCTGGTGGCGGGAGGGGGGGAGACCCAGTACTTC

D: NA
size: NA
J: TRBJ2-7
V: TRBV10-3
CDR3: CAISSLGISYEQYF
DNA: TGTGCCATCAGTTCTCTTGGGATCTCCTACGAGCAGTACTTC

D: NA
size: NA
J: TRBJ1-5
V: TRBV14
CDR3: CASSHGTDNQPQHF
DNA: TGTGCCAGCAGTCACGGGACCGACAATCAGCCCCAGCATTTT

D: NA
size: NA
J: TRBJ1-4
V: TRBV5-3
CDR3: CARSVWAGEKLFF
DNA: TGTGCCAGAAGCGTTTGGGCGGGGGAAAAACTGTTTTTT

D: NA
size: NA
J: TRBJ2-7
V: TRBV29-1
CDR3: CSVSAGISYEQYF
DNA: TGCAGCGTCTCCGCAGGGATCTCCTACGAGCAGTACTTC

D: TRBD1
size: NA
J: TRBJ1-2
V: TRBV11-2
CDR3: CASSSTGQGASGYTF
DNA: TGTGCCAGCAGCTCGACCGGACAGGGGGCCAGTGGCTACACCTTC

D: TRBD2
size: NA
J: TRBJ2-7
V: TRBV2
CDR3: CASRPMGDYPSGEQYF
DNA: TGTGCCAGCAGGCCTATGGGGGACTATCCGTCAGGGGAGCAGTACTTC

D: NA
size: NA
J: TRBJ1-1
V: TRBV19
CDR3: CASISPAAGGTEAFF
DNA: TGTGCCAGTATTTCTCCGGCGGCGGGAGGCACTGAAGCTTTCTTT

D: TRBD2
size: few
J: TRBJ2-2
V: TRBV6-2/TRBV6-3
CDR3: CASSYSPGLAGGANTGELFF
DNA: TGTGCCAGCAGTTACTCGCCAGGACTAGCGGGGGGGGCGAACACCGGGGAGCTGTTTTTT

D: NA
size: NA
J: TRBJ1-1
V: TRBV6-4
CDR3: CASSVDPDTEAFF
DNA: TGTGCCAGCAGTGTGGACCCGGACACTGAAGCTTTCTTT

D: TRBD2
size: NA
J: TRBJ2-5
V: TRBV7-2
CDR3: CASSFQAGGRETQYF
DNA: TGTGCCAGCAGCTTCCAAGCGGGGGGGCGGGAGACCCAGTACTTC

D: TRBD2
size: medium-sized
J: TRBJ2-3
V: TRBV7-6
CDR3: CASSPPPLAGGAQYF
DNA: TGTGCCAGCAGCCCGCCCCCTCTAGCGGGGGGGGCCCAGTATTTT

D: NA
size: NA
J: TRBJ2-2
V: TRBV11-2
CDR3: CASSSGGFQKSNTGELFF
DNA: TGTGCCAGCAGCTCGGGCGGCTTTCAAAAGTCGAACACCGGGGAGCTGTTTTTT

D: NA
size: NA
J: TRBJ1-2
V: TRBV2
CDR3: CASSLGRISYTF
DNA: TGTGCCAGCAGTTTGGGCAGGATAAGCTACACCTTC

D: NA
size: NA
J: TRBJ2-7
V: TRBV2
CDR3: CASSGQPPIYEQYF
DNA: TGTGCCAGCAGTGGGCAGCCTCCAATCTACGAGCAGTACTTC

D: TRBD2
size: NA
J: TRBJ2-5
V: TRBV3-1/TRBV3-2
CDR3: CASSQGVLAGVGETQYF
DNA: TGTGCCAGCAGCCAAGGGGTACTAGCGGGAGTAGGGGAGACCCAGTACTTC

D: NA
size: NA
J: TRBJ2-5
V: TRBV12-3/TRBV12-4
CDR3: CASSWGTETQYF
DNA: TGTGCCAGCAGTTGGGGAACGGAGACCCAGTACTTC